A single sample is the source of the 2 T cell receptor beta chains below, sequenced in a study of T-cell reconstitution after alpha-beta-depleted transplantation in children. A TCRbeta library incorporating unique molecular identifiers was prepared. TCRdb used MiXCR to reprocess the PCR reads, holding one entry per CDR3 protein. The data show 500,000 to 750,000 distinct CDR3 sequences, with 25% to 30% seen just once and 36% held by the top ten. The specimen comprised PBMCs, sampled before TCRalphabeta/CD19-depleted stem cell transplant. These receptor sequences come from a boy in the first two years of life with Wiskott-Aldrich syndrome, due to receive a stem cell transplant.

This clonotype was observed a handful of times. The chain links TRBV12-3 or TRBV12-4 to TRBJ1-3; D ambiguous. The CDR3 has 14 amino acids. The V end lost 4 bases, the J end lost 5 bases, and 12 bases lay between the germline ends. CDR3: CASSSSGQRNTIYF. CDR3 in DNA: TGTGCCAGCAGTTCGTCGGGCCAGCGAAACACCATATATTTT.

The chain links TRBV2 to TRBJ2-3; D is ambiguous. From germline, CDR1 is SNHLY and CDR2 FYNNEI. There are 11 residues in the CDR3. The V end lost 7 bases, the J end lost 5 bases, and 7 bases lay between the germline ends. The CDR3 spells CASTPGDTQYF. DNA of the CDR3: TGTGCCAGCACCCCTGGAGATACGCAGTATTTT.